Listed below are T cell receptor beta chains from one sample, sequenced in a study of blood T cell repertoires in COVID-19. This table comes from immunoSEQ multiplex PCR, and its TCRdb copy is limited to in-frame clones, with some not included. Here the sample spans about 170,000 clones, around four fifths being singletons. The sequenced sample consisted of peripheral blood. These receptor sequences come from a woman aged 70-85 years who had recovered from COVID-19. The CDR3 runs from the conserved cysteine through the conserved F or W. A D gene is named only where the DNA matches it firmly. Clone size is shown for a subset of rows, as once, few, many or a class of expanded clone.

V	J	size	D	DNA	CDR3
TRBV20-1	TRBJ2-1	once	-	TGCAGTGCTAGTGAACTAGCCCCCTACAATGAGCAGTTCTTC	CSASELAPYNEQFF
TRBV10-3	TRBJ2-6	-	-	TGTGCCATCAGTGAGCGGAGCTCTGGGGCCAACGTCCTGACTTTC	CAISERSSGANVLTF
TRBV19	TRBJ2-1	-	-	TGTGCCAGTAGTGGAGGGCCTAGCTCCTACAATGAGCAGTTCTTC	CASSGGPSSYNEQFF
TRBV29-1	TRBJ2-7	-	TRBD1	TGCAGCGTTGAGGGGACAGGGGGGGAGCAGTACTTC	CSVEGTGGEQYF
TRBV7-9	TRBJ1-3	-	TRBD1	TGTGCCAGCAGCGCCCGGACAGGGAGTTCCTCAAACACCATATATTTT	CASSARTGSSSNTIYF
TRBV11-2	TRBJ2-5	-	-	TGTGCCAGCACACTCCGGGGGGAGGGGGAAGGAGAGACCCAGTACTTC	CASTLRGEGEGETQYF
TRBV3-1/TRBV3-2	TRBJ2-1	-	TRBD2	TGTGCCAGCAGCCAAGACACCGGGACTAGCGGGAGGAGGACCTGGGGCTCCTACAATGAGCAGTTCTTC	CASSQDTGTSGRRTWGSYNEQFF
TRBV30	TRBJ1-4	-	TRBD1	TGTGCCTGGAGTGTTGTCTGGACAGGCGGTGAAAAACTGTTTTTT	CAWSVVWTGGEKLFF
TRBV11-2	TRBJ1-4	-	TRBD1	TGTGCCAGCAGCTTACAACCCGGGACAGCGGAAAAACTGTTTTTT	CASSLQPGTAEKLFF
TRBV28	TRBJ1-1	-	-	TGTGCCAGCGGGGTCGGGGACACTGAAGCTTTCTTT	CASGVGDTEAFF
TRBV5-1	TRBJ2-1	-	-	TGCGCCAGCAGGCTAGAGGGCGGGTACAATGAGCAGTTCTTC	CASRLEGGYNEQFF
TRBV7-9	TRBJ2-1	-	TRBD2	TGTGCCAGCCCCGGGTGGGGACTAGCGCCTGAGCAGTTCTTC	CASPGWGLAPEQFF
TRBV2	TRBJ2-5	-	-	TGTGCCAGCAGGACAGGAGCGGAGACCCAGTACTTC	CASRTGAETQYF
TRBV18	TRBJ1-2	once	-	TGTGCCAGCTCACCGGGAGGGGTCGGCTACACCTTC	CASSPGGVGYTF
TRBV11-2	TRBJ1-3	few	-	TGTGCCAGCAGCTTAGCTTGGAGACACACCATATATTTT	CASSLAWRHTIYF
TRBV5-1	TRBJ1-1	-	-	TGCGCCAGCACCCGCGGGGGGTCGGGGGGCGCGGGTGAAGCTTTCTTT	CASTRGGSGGAGEAFF
TRBV4-3	TRBJ1-4	few	TRBD1	TGCGCCAGCAGCCAAGATCGGGGGACAGGGAATGAAAAACTGTTTTTT	CASSQDRGTGNEKLFF
TRBV24-1	TRBJ2-3	-	-	TGTGCCACCAGTGATGGCGGGACTCCGCAGGCAGATACGCAGTATTTT	CATSDGGTPQADTQYF
TRBV5-8	TRBJ1-1	-	-	TGTGCCAGCAGCTTGGTGGCGGGATCCTGGGGGTTCTTT	CASSLVAGSWGFF
TRBV7-2	TRBJ2-3	-	TRBD2	TGTGCCAGCAGCCCACCGGGACTAGCGGCAGATACGCAGTATTTT	CASSPPGLAADTQYF
TRBV13	TRBJ1-2	-	TRBD1	TGTGCCAGCAGCCTATGGGGACAGGGGGACTATGGCTACACCTTC	CASSLWGQGDYGYTF
TRBV10-3	TRBJ2-7	-	-	TGTGCCATCAGACAGGGAGGGTCCTCCTACGAGCAGTACTTC	CAIRQGGSSYEQYF
TRBV5-6	TRBJ1-4	-	-	TGTGCCAGCAGCTCGATGCGGGCCAATGAAAAACTGTTTTTT	CASSSMRANEKLFF
TRBV4-2	TRBJ2-1	-	TRBD2	TGTGCCAGCAGCCACCCGACTAGCGGGGGCTACAATGAGCAGTTCTTC	CASSHPTSGGYNEQFF
TRBV14	TRBJ1-2	-	-	TGTGCCAGCACCCCACGGGGGGGAAGGGGCTATGGCTACACCTTC	CASTPRGGRGYGYTF
TRBV14	TRBJ1-1	-	-	TGTGCCAGCAGCCGTATTAACACTGAAGCTTTCTTT	CASSRINTEAFF
TRBV25-1	TRBJ1-2	-	TRBD1	TGTGCCAGGAGGACAGGGGGCTGCTATGGCTACACCTTC	CARRTGGCYGYTF
TRBV4-1	TRBJ2-7	-	TRBD1	TGCGCCAGCAGCCAACCGGGACAGGGTGGCTACGAGCAGTACTTC	CASSQPGQGGYEQYF
TRBV6-5	TRBJ2-1	-	-	TGTGCCAGCACCCCGGCGGGTTCCTACAATGAGCAGTTCTTC	CASTPAGSYNEQFF
TRBV5-1	TRBJ2-3	-	TRBD2	TGCGCCAGCAGCTTGGCTGGGACTAGCGGGACAGATACGCAGTATTTT	CASSLAGTSGTDTQYF
TRBV6-6	TRBJ1-5	-	-	TGTGCCAGCAGAGGCCCACAGGGCCCACCCCCCCAGCCCCAGCATTTT	CASRGPQGPPPQPQHF